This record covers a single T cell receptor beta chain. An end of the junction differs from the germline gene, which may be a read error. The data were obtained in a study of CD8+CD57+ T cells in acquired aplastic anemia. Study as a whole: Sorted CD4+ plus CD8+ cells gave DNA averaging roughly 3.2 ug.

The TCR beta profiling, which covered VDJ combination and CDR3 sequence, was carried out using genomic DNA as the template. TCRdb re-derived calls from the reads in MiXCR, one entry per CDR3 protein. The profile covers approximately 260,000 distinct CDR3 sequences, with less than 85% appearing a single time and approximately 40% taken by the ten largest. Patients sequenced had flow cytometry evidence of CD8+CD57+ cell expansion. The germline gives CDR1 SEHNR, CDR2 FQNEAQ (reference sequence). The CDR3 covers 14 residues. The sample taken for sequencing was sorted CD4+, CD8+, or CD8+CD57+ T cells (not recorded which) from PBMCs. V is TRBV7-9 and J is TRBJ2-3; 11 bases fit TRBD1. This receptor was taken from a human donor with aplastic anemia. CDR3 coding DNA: TGTGCCGGACAGGGGGCGAGGGGTCCCCAGTACTTCTGGTTT. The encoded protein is CAGQGARGPQYFWF.